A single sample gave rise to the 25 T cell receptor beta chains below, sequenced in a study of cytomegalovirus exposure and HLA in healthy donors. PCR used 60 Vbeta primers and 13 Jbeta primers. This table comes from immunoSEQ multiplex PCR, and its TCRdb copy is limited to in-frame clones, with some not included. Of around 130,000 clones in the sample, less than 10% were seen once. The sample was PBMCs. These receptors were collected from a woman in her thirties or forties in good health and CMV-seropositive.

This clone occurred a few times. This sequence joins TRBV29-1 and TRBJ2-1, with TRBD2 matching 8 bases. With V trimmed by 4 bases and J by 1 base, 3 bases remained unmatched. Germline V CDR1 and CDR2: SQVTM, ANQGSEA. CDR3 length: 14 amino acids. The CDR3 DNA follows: TGCAGCGTTGTAACTAGCGGTTCCTACAATGAGCAGTTCTTC. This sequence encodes CSVVTSGSYNEQFF.

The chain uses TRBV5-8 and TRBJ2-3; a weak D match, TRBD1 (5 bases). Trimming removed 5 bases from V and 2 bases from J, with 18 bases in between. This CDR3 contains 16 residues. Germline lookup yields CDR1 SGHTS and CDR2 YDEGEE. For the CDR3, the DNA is TGTGCCAGCAGGGGTGACAGACCGAGTATCACAGATACGCAGTATTTT. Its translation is CASRGDRPSITDTQYF.

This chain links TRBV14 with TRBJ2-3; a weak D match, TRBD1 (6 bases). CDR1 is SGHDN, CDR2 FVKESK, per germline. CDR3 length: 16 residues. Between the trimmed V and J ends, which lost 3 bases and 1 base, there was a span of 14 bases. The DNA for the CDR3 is TGTGCCAGCAGCCAGTTACAGGGTATTGGCACAGATACGCAGTATTTT. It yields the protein CASSQLQGIGTDTQYF.

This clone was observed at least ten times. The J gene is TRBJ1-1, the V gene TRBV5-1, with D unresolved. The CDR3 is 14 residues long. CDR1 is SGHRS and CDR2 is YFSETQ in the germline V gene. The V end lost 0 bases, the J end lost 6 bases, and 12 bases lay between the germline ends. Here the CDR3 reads CASSLALEAAEAFF. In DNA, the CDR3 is TGCGCCAGCAGCTTGGCCTTGGAGGCGGCTGAAGCTTTCTTT. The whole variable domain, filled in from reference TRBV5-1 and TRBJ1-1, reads KAGVTQTPRYLIKTRGQQVTLSCSPISGHRSVSWYQQTPGQGLQFLFEYFSETQRNKGNFPGRFSGRQFSNSRSEMNVSTLELGDSALYLCASSLALEAAEAFFGQGTRLTVV.

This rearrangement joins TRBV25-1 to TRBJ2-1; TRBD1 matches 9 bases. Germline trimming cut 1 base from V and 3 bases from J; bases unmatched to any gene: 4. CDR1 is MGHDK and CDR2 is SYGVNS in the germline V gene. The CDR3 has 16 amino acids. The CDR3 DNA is TGTGCCAGCAGTGAATGGGGACAGGGCATCTACAATGAGCAGTTCTTC. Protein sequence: CASSEWGQGIYNEQFF. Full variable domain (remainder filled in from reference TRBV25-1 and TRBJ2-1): EADIYQTPRYLVIGTGKKITLECSQTMGHDKMYWYQQDPGMELHLIHYSYGVNSTEKGDLSSESTVSRIRTEHFPLTLESARPSHTSQYLCASSEWGQGIYNEQFFGPGTRLTVL.

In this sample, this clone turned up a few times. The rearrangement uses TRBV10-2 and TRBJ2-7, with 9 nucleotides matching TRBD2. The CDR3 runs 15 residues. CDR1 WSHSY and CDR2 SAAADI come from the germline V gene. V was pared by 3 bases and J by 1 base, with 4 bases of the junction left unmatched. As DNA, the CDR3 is TGCGCCAGCAGTGACGGCGCGGGGGGGTCCTACGAGCAGTACTTC. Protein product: CASSDGAGGSYEQYF.

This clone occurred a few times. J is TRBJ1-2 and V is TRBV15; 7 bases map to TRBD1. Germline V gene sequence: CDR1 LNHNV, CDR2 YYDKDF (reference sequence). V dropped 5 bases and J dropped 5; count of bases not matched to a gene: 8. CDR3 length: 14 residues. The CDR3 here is CATSRPDREYGYTF. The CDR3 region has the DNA TGTGCCACCAGCCGCCCCGACAGGGAGTATGGCTACACCTTC. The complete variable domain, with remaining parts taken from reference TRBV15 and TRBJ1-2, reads DAMVIQNPRYQVTQFGKPVTLSCSQTLNHNVMYWYQQKSSQAPKLLFHYYDKDFNNEADTPDNFQSRRPNTSFCFLDIRSPGLGDTAMYLCATSRPDREYGYTFGSGTRLTVV.

The CDR3 DNA reads as TGTGCCAGCAGCTTAGTAGGGGATTCTAGCACAGATACGCAGTATTTT. Amino acid sequence: CASSLVGDSSTDTQYF. The chain joins TRBV7-2 to TRBJ2-3, with D perhaps TRBD1 (5 bases). Trimming took off 1 base at V and 0 bases at J, with 11 bases between the two ends. The CDR3 length is 16 residues. CDR1 is SGHTA, CDR2 FQGNSA, per germline.

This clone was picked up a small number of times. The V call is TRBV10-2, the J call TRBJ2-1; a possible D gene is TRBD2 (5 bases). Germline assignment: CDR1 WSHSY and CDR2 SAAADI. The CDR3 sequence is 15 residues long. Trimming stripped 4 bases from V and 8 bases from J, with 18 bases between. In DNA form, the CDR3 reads TGCGCCAGCAGTGTCCTCGGGGATAGTGGCCATGAGCAGTTCTTC. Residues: CASSVLGDSGHEQFF.

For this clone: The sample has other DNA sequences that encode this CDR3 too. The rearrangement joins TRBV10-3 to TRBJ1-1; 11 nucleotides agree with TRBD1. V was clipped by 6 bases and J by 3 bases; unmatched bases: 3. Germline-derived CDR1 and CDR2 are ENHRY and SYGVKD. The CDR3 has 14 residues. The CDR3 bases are TGTGCCATCAGCCGGGACAGGGGGGACACTGAAGCTTTCTTT. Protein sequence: CAISRDRGDTEAFF.

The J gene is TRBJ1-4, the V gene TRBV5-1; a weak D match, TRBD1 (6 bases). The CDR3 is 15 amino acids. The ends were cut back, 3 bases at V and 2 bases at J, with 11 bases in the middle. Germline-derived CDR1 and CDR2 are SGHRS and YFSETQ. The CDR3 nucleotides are TGCGCCAGCAGCTCCCAGGGGACGACTAATGAAAAACTGTTTTTT. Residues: CASSSQGTTNEKLFF. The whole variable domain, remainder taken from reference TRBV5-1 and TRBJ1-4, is KAGVTQTPRYLIKTRGQQVTLSCSPISGHRSVSWYQQTPGQGLQFLFEYFSETQRNKGNFPGRFSGRQFSNSRSEMNVSTLELGDSALYLCASSSQGTTNEKLFFGSGTQLSVL.

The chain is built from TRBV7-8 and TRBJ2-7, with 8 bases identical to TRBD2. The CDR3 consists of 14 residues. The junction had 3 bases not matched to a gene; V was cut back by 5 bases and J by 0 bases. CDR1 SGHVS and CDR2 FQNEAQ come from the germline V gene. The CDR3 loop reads CASSPGGGSYEQYF. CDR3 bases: TGTGCCAGCAGCCCCGGGGGGGGCTCCTACGAGCAGTACTTC.

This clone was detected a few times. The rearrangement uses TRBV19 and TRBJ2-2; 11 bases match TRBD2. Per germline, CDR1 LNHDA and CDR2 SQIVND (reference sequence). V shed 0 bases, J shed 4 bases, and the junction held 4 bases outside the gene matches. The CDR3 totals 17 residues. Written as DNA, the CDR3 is TGTGCCAGTAGTATAGAACTAGCGGGGGTGATCACCGGGGAGCTGTTTTTT. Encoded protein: CASSIELAGVITGELFF.

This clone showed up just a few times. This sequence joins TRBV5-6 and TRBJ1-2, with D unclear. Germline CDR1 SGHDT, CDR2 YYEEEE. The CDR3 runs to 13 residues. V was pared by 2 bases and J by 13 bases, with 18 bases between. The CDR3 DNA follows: TGTGCCAGCAGCTTAGCCCTGATAGCCCGGGGCACCTTC. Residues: CASSLALIARGTF. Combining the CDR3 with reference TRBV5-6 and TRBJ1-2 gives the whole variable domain DAGVTQSPTHLIKTRGQQVTLRCSPKSGHDTVSWYQQALGQGPQFIFQYYEEEERQRGNFPDRFSGHQFPNYSSELNVNALLLGDSALYLCASSLALIARGTFGSGTRLTVV.

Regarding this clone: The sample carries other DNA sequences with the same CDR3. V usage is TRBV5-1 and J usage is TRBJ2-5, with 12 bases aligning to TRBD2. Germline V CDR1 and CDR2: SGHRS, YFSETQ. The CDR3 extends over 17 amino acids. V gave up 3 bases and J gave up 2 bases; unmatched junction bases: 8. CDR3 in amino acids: CASSSGLAGRVQETQYF. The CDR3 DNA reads TGCGCCAGCAGCTCAGGACTAGCGGGGCGCGTACAAGAGACCCAGTACTTC.

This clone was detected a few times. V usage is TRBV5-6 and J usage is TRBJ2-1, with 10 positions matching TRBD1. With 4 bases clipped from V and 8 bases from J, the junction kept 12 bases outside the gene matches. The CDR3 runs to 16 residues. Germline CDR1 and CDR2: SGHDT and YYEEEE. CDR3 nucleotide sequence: TGTGCCAGCAGCCCGGGGGGACAGGGGAAGTTGGATGAGCAGTTCTTC. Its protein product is CASSPGGQGKLDEQFF.

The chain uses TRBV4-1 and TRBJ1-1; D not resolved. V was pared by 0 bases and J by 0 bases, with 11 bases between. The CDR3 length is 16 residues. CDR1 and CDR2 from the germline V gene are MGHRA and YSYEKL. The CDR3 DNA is TGCGCCAGCAGCCAAGAGACATCGATATTGAACACTGAAGCTTTCTTT. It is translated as CASSQETSILNTEAFF.

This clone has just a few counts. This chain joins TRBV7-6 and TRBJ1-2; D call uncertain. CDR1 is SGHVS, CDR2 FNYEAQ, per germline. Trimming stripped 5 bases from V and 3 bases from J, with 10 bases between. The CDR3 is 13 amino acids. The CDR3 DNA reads TGTGCCAGCAGCCGATATCGGGACTATGGCTACACCTTC. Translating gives CASSRYRDYGYTF.

CDR3 DNA sequence: TGTGCCAGCAGGAGGACAGGGGGCATCGATGAGCAGTTCTTC. Translating gives CASRRTGGIDEQFF. The chain recombines TRBV11-1 with TRBJ2-1, with 11 bases identical to TRBD1. Trimming removed 6 bases from V and 8 bases from J; junction bases left unmatched: 6. This CDR3 comprises 14 residues. Looked up from germline, CDR1 is SGHAT and CDR2 is FQDESV (reference sequence). Variable domain in full (rest from reference TRBV11-1 and TRBJ2-1): EAEVAQSPRYKITEKSQAVAFWCDPISGHATLYWYRQILGQGPELLVQFQDESVVDDSQLPKDRFSAERLKGVDSTLKIQPAELGDSAMYLCASRRTGGIDEQFFGPGTRLTVL.

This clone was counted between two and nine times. In nucleotides, the CDR3 is TGTGCCAGCAGCTTTAGTCCTTCCGGGGGGGGAGGTTACGAGCAGTACTTC. Residues: CASSFSPSGGGGYEQYF. The chain is built from TRBV13 and TRBJ2-7; 8 bases line up with TRBD2. The CDR3 sequence is 17 residues long. Germline CDR1 and CDR2: PRHDT and FYEKMQ (reference sequence). The junction had 14 bases not matched to a gene; V was cut back by 3 bases and J by 4 bases.

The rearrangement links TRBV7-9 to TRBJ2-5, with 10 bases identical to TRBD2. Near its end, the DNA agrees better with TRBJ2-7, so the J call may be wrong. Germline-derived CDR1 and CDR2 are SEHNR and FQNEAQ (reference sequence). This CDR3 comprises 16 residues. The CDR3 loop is CASSLVLAGDLYEQYF. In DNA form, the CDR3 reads TGTGCCAGCAGCTTAGTGCTAGCGGGGGACCTCTACGAGCAGTACTTC.

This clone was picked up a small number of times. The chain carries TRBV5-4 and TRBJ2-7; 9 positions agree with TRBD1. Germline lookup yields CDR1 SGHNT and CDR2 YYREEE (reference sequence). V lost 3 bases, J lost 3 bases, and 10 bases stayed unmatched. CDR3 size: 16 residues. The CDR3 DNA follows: TGTGCCAGCAGCTCGGTTACCGGGACAGGGATCTACGAGCAGTACTTC. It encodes CASSSVTGTGIYEQYF.

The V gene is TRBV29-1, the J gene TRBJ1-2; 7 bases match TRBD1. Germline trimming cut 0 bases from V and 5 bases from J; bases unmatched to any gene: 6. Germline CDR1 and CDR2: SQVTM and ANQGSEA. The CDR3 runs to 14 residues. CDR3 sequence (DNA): TGCAGCGTTGAAGATATGAACAGGGGATATGGCTACACCTTC. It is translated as CSVEDMNRGYGYTF.

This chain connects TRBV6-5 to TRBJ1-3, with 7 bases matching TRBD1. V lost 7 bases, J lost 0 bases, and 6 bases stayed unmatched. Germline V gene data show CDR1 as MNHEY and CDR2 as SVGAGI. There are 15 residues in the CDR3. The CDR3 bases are TGTGCCAGCACTAGGGACAGCTACTCTGGAAACACCATATATTTT. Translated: CASTRDSYSGNTIYF.

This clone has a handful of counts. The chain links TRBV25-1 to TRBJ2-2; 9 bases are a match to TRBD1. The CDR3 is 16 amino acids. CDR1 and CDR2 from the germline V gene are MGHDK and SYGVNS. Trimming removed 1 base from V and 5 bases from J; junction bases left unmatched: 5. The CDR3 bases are TGTGCCAGCAGTGAATCGGGACAGGGCTTTACCGGGGAGCTGTTTTTT. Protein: CASSESGQGFTGELFF.